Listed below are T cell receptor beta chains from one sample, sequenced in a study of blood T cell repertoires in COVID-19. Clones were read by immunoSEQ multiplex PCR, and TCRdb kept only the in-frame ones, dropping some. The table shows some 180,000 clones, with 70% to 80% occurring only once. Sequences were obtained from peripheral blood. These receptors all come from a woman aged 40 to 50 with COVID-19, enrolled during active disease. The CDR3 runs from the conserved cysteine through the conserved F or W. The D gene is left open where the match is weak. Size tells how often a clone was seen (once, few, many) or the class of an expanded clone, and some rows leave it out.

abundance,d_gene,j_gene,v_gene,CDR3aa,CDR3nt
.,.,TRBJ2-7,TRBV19,CASSIRGYEQYF,TGTGCCAGTAGTATCAGAGGCTACGAGCAGTACTTC
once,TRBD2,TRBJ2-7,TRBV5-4,CASSPQRGRTFEQYF,TGTGCCAGCAGCCCTCAGCGGGGGAGGACTTTCGAGCAGTACTTC
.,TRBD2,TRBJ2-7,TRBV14,CASSQPSGSFYEQYF,TGTGCCAGCAGCCAGCCTAGCGGGAGTTTCTACGAGCAGTACTTC
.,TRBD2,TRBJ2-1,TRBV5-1,CASSLSGDYNEQFF,TGCGCCAGCAGCTTGAGCGGGGACTACAATGAGCAGTTCTTC
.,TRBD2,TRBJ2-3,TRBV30,CAWRSGRGYTDTQYF,TGTGCCTGGAGAAGCGGGAGGGGCTATACAGATACGCAGTATTTT
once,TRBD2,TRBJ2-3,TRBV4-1,CASSQGGTSGRGDTQYF,TGCGCCAGCAGCCAAGGGGGGACTAGCGGGAGGGGAGATACGCAGTATTTT
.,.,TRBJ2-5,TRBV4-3,CASSQDISARMRETQYF,TGCGCCAGCAGCCAAGATATTTCGGCCAGAATGAGGGAGACCCAGTACTTC
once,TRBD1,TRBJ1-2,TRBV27,CASSSHRGHYGYTF,TGTGCCAGCAGTTCTCACAGGGGCCACTATGGCTACACCTTC
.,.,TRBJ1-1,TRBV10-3,CAISERGADSEAFF,TGTGCCATCAGTGAGCGGGGGGCAGACTCTGAAGCTTTCTTT
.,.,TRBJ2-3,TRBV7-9,CASSSPGGRDTQYF,TGTGCCAGCAGCTCACCCGGGGGACGAGATACGCAGTATTTT
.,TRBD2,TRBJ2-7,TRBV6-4,CASSDISGKAYEQYF,TGTGCCAGCAGTGACATAAGCGGGAAAGCCTACGAGCAGTACTTC
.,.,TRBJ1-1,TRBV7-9,CASSLVLHTEAFF,TGTGCCAGCAGCTTAGTCCTCCACACTGAAGCTTTCTTT
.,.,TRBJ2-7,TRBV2,CASNSGLAFYEQYF,TGTGCCAGCAACTCGGGGCTAGCGTTCTACGAGCAGTACTTC
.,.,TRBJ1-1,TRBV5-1,CASSPGGIGTEAFF,TGCGCCAGCAGCCCCGGAGGGATAGGCACTGAAGCTTTCTTT
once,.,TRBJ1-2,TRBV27,CASSLGGRRGYTF,TGTGCCAGCAGTTTGGGGGGGCGACGTGGCTACACCTTC
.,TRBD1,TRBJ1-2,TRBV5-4,CASSLIGGGYGYTF,TGTGCCAGCAGCTTGATAGGGGGCGGCTATGGCTACACCTTC
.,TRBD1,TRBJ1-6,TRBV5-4,CASSPRGLGSPLHF,TGTGCCAGCAGCCCCAGGGGGCTTGGATCACCCCTCCACTTT
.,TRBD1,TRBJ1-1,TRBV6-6,CASRRGLNTEAFF,TGTGCCAGCAGGAGGGGGCTAAATACTGAAGCTTTCTTT
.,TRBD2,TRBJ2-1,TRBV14,CASSQDLAGVNEQFF,TGTGCCAGCAGCCAAGATCTAGCGGGAGTTAATGAGCAGTTCTTC
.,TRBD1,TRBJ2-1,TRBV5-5,CASSLISWTGLEEQFF,TGTGCCAGCAGCCTCATTTCGTGGACAGGGCTGGAGGAGCAGTTCTTC
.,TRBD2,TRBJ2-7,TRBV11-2,CASSLGWRTSGSYEQYF,TGTGCCAGCAGCTTAGGATGGAGGACTAGCGGATCCTACGAGCAGTACTTC
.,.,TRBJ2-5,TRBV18,CASSEGLQETQYF,TGTGCCAGCTCGGAGGGACTCCAAGAGACCCAGTACTTC
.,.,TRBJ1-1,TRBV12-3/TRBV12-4,CATKGQLNTEAFF,TGTGCCACTAAGGGGCAGCTAAACACTGAAGCTTTCTTT
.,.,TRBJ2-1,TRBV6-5,CASSYSGLGINNEQFF,TGTGCCAGCAGTTACTCGGGCCTCGGAATAAACAATGAGCAGTTCTTC
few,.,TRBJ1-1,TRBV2,CASSELGQNTEAFF,TGTGCCAGCAGTGAACTGGGACAGAACACTGAAGCTTTCTTT
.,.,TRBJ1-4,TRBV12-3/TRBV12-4,CASSLVSEEKLFF,TGTGCCAGCAGTTTAGTGTCGGAGGAAAAACTGTTTTTT
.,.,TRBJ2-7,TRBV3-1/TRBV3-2,CASSQVIQGHEQYF,TGTGCCAGCAGCCAAGTTATACAGGGCCACGAGCAGTACTTC
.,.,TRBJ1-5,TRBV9,CASSPLPGGNQPQHF,TGTGCCAGCAGCCCCCTGCCAGGGGGCAATCAGCCCCAGCATTTT
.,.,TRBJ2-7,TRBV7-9,CASSPLSQQYF,TGTGCCAGCAGCCCTCTTAGTCAGCAGTACTTC
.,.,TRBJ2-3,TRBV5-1,CASSEGEDTQYF,TGCGCCAGCAGCGAGGGGGAGGATACGCAGTATTTT
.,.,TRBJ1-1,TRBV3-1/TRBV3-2,CASSQVLSGRHTEAFF,TGTGCCAGCAGCCAAGTTCTCAGCGGGCGGCACACTGAAGCTTTCTTT
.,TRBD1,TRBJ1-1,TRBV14,CASSQDLPGQGADTEAFF,TGTGCCAGCAGCCAAGATCTTCCGGGACAGGGGGCTGACACTGAAGCTTTCTTT
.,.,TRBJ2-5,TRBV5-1,CASSLNSGTPRETQYF,TGCGCCAGCAGCTTGAATTCCGGGACACCCCGGGAGACCCAGTACTTC
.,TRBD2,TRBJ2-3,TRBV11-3,CASSLASGATSAQYF,TGTGCCAGCAGCTTAGCTAGCGGGGCCACGTCTGCGCAGTATTTT
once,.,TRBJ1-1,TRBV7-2,CASSASGVNPEAFF,TGTGCCAGCAGCGCGTCAGGGGTAAACCCTGAAGCTTTCTTT
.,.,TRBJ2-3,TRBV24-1,CATSDLPGWATQYF,TGTGCCACCAGTGATTTACCAGGGTGGGCTACGCAGTATTTT
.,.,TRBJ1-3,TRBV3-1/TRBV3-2,CASSPLGGSGNTIYF,TGTGCCAGCAGCCCACTCGGGGGCTCTGGAAACACCATATATTTT
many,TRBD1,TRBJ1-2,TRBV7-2,CASSLGQGEYGYTF,TGTGCCAGCAGCTTGGGACAGGGAGAATATGGCTACACCTTC
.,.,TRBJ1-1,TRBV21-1,CASSVDRGPQMNTEAFF,TGTGCCAGCAGCGTTGACAGGGGGCCCCAAATGAACACTGAAGCTTTCTTT
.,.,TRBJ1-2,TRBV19,CASTLGDYGYTF,TGTGCCAGTACCCTAGGAGACTATGGCTACACCTTC
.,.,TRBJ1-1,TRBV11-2,CASSLVRGRNTEAFF,TGTGCCAGCAGCTTAGTCAGGGGACGAAACACTGAAGCTTTCTTT
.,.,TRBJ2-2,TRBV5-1,CASSSTHVVVNGELFF,TGCGCCAGCAGCTCGACTCATGTCGTCGTCAACGGGGAGCTGTTTTTT
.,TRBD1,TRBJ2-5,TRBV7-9,CASSLGSRGQETQYF,TGTGCCAGCAGCTTAGGGTCCAGGGGGCAAGAGACCCAGTACTTC
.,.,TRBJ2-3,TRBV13,CASSPARDTQYF,TGTGCCAGCAGCCCCGCGAGAGATACGCAGTATTTT
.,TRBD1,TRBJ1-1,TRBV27,CASSYKTGGTEAFF,TGTGCCAGCAGTTACAAAACAGGGGGAACTGAAGCTTTCTTT
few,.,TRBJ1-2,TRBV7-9,CASSPQGNYGYTF,TGTGCCAGCAGCCCTCAGGGAAACTATGGCTACACCTTC
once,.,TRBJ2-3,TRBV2,CASKVEAGTQYF,TGTGCCAGCAAAGTCGAGGCGGGTACGCAGTATTTT
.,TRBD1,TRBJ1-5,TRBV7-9,CASSSGTGPFNQPQHF,TGTGCCAGCAGCTCCGGGACAGGCCCCTTTAATCAGCCCCAGCATTTT
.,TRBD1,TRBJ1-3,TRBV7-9,CASSPRAGGKTGNTIYF,TGTGCCAGCAGCCCACGCGCAGGGGGCAAAACTGGAAACACCATATATTTT
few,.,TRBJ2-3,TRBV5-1,CASSLYSGAGGTDTQYF,TGCGCCAGCAGCTTGTACTCCGGAGCCGGGGGCACAGATACGCAGTATTTT
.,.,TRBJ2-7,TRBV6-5,CASSREGRYEQYF,TGTGCCAGCAGTCGGGAAGGACGGTACGAGCAGTACTTC
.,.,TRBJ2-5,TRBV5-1,CASSLLTDSKETQYF,TGCGCCAGCAGCTTGCTTACTGACTCTAAAGAGACCCAGTACTTC
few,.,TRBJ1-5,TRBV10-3,CAAADGYSNQPQHF,TGTGCCGCAGCGGACGGCTATAGCAATCAGCCCCAGCATTTT